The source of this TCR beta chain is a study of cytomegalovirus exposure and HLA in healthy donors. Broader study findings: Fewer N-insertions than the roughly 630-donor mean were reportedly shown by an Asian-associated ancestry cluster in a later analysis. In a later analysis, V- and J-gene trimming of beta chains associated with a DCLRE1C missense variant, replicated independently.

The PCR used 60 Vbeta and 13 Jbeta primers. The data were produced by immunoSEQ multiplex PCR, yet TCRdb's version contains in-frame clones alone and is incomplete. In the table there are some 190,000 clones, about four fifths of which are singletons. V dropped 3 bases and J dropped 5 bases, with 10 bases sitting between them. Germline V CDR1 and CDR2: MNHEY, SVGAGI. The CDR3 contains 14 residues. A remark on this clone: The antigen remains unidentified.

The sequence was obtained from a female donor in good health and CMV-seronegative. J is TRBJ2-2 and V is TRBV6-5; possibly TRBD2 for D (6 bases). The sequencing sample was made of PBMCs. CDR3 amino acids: CASSYLAGTGELFF. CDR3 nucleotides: TGTGCCAGCAGTTATTTGGCGGGGACCGGGGAGCTGTTTTTT.